There are a few counts of the clone carrying this T cell receptor beta chain. Germline values: CDR1 LNHDA, CDR2 SQIVND (reference sequence). Unmatched junction bases numbered 10, after V lost 5 bases and J lost 3 bases. There are 18 residues in the CDR3. This specimen belongs to a study of blood T cell repertoires in COVID-19. Study background: Spain, Italy and the United States supplied samples that represented acute and convalescent COVID-19. T cells, B-cell-depleted T cells, or PBMCs provided the cDNA or gDNA that served as material.

Per the original data handling: Nucleated cell counts were estimated from reference gene primer amplification. Using immunoSEQ multiplex PCR, the repertoire was profiled, and TCRdb retains in-frame clones only, with some absent. D and trimming were read from the DNA, whereas the V and J calls and clone size are those reported in that table. The sample holds about 70,000 clones, around 81% seen once. This chain uses TRBV19 with TRBJ2-6; 10 bases agree with TRBD1. Sequencing used peripheral blood. This clonotype was obtained from a woman in her 70s with acute or convalescent COVID-19. The CDR3 nucleotides read TGTGCCAGTAGTGGGGGACAGGGGCAGATCTTTGGGGCCAACGTCCTGACTTTC. As protein: CASSGGQGQIFGANVLTF.